This T cell receptor (beta chain) was sequenced for a study of T cell repertoires in cytomegalovirus infection. On the study more broadly: Alongside well-studied HLA-B-restricted CMV epitopes, recently identified HLA-C-restricted CMV epitopes were also used.

Germline CDR1 is MNHNY and CDR2 is SVGAGI (reference sequence). V lost 0 bases, J lost 2 bases, and 13 bases lay in between. The CDR3 loop spans 16 amino acids. A word on this clonotype: Its antigen remains unknown.

Study-level points and caveats: Dominating the ex vivo response were TCR beta clonotypes that were CMV-specific and HLA-C-restricted.

TCRdb ran MiXCR on the reads and lists one entry per CDR3 protein. This sample carries approximately 590,000 distinct CDR3 sequences, approximately 40% of them seen once, and the ten largest clones take about 48%. This receptor was obtained from a human donor in good health (CMV status not recorded). Some clones in this sample may be carry-over from other donors' samples. Source: cultured PBMCs, taken from culture after CMV antigen stimulation. This chain links TRBV6-6 with TRBJ1-2; D is possibly TRBD1 (6 bases). The CDR3 DNA is TGTGCCAGCAGTTACTCACCCGGGACATCCAACTATGGCTACACCTTC. It translates to CASSYSPGTSNYGYTF.